One sample yielded the 12 T cell receptor beta chains listed below, sequenced in a study of cytomegalovirus exposure and HLA in healthy donors. Data came from immunoSEQ multiplex PCR; TCRdb stores just in-frame clones and leaves some out. Of approximately 97,000 clones in the sample, approximately 95% were seen once. The sequenced sample consisted of PBMCs. These receptor sequences come from a woman aged 18 to 35 in good health and CMV-seronegative.

The chain couples TRBV29-1 to TRBJ2-7, with TRBD1 identical over 11 bases. Trimming at V came to 4 bases and at J to 5 bases, leaving 4 bases not matched to a gene. Germline CDR1 SQVTM, CDR2 ANQGSEA. The CDR3 has 13 residues. CDR3 sequence (DNA): TGCAGCGTTGGGACAGGGGGCTTACACGAGCAGTACTTC. Protein sequence: CSVGTGGLHEQYF.

This chain links TRBV7-3 with TRBJ2-2; D possibly corresponds to TRBD1 (5 bases). The CDR3 spans 14 residues. Germline V gene sequence: CDR1 SGHTA, CDR2 FQGTGA. V dropped 2 bases and J dropped 8 bases, with 12 bases sitting between them. In DNA form, the CDR3 reads TGTGCCAGCAGCTTAGTTATGGGGCCTGGGGAGCTGTTTTTT. The encoded protein is CASSLVMGPGELFF.

In the case of this clone: The junction shows a germline mismatch at one end, possibly a read error. This chain connects TRBV7-7 to TRBJ2-1; unclear D gene. Germline V gives CDR1 SSHAT, CDR2 FNYEAQ (reference sequence). This CDR3 has 15 amino acids. CDR3 in DNA: TGTGCTAGCAGCTTAGCCCCGGGTTCCCACAATGAGCAGTTCTTC. It specifies CASSLAPGSHNEQFF.

V usage is TRBV2 and J usage is TRBJ2-1, with TRBD2 identical over 8 bases. Germline loops: CDR1 SNHLY, CDR2 FYNNEI. The ends lost 10 bases at V and 0 bases at J; junction bases unmatched: 8. The CDR3 runs to 15 residues. The CDR3 spells CATEPGTSSYNEQFF. In nucleotides, the CDR3 is TGTGCCACCGAACCCGGGACTAGCTCCTACAATGAGCAGTTCTTC.

V is TRBV7-9 and J is TRBJ2-3; possible D gene TRBD2, 5 bases. V was trimmed by 1 base and J by 0 bases, leaving 11 bases between them. Germline CDR1 and CDR2: SEHNR and FQNEAQ (reference sequence). This CDR3 is built from 16 residues. CDR3 in amino acids: CASSLGAGGSTDTQYF. In DNA form, the CDR3 reads TGTGCCAGCAGCTTAGGGGCGGGTGGTAGCACAGATACGCAGTATTTT.

The chain links TRBV9 to TRBJ1-2; D is perhaps TRBD1 (5 bases). Germline-derived CDR1 and CDR2 are SGDLS and YYNGEE. V gave up 4 bases and J gave up 3 bases, with 13 bases separating them. CDR3 length equals 14 residues. In nucleotides, the CDR3 is TGTGCCAGCAGCCCGAGACAGAAGGACTATGGCTACACCTTC. Protein product: CASSPRQKDYGYTF.

The V gene is TRBV27, the J gene TRBJ2-7, with 9 bases fitting TRBD1. Germline assignment: CDR1 MNHEY and CDR2 SMNVEV (reference sequence). This CDR3 comprises 15 residues. The V gene end was trimmed by 5 bases and the J gene end by 3 bases; junction bases not matched to a gene: 8. CDR3 amino acids: CASSASGTGFYEQYF. The CDR3 DNA follows: TGTGCCAGCAGTGCCTCCGGGACAGGGTTCTACGAGCAGTACTTC.

The gene calls are TRBV10-3 and TRBJ2-6, with D perhaps TRBD1 (5 bases). This CDR3 has 14 amino acids. Germline assignment: CDR1 ENHRY and CDR2 SYGVKD. Trimming stripped 8 bases from V and 4 bases from J, with 12 bases between. CDR3: CAISRESGANVLTF. CDR3 bases: TGTGCCATCTCCAGGGAATCCGGGGCCAACGTCCTGACTTTC.

The rearrangement joins TRBV7-8 to TRBJ2-2; the D gene is possibly TRBD2 (5 bases). CDR1 and CDR2 (germline): SGHVS, FQNEAQ. The CDR3 loop spans 16 amino acids. V lost 5 bases and J lost 6, with 19 bases in between. The CDR3 spells CASSRGSSEWSGELFF. For the CDR3, the DNA is TGTGCCAGCAGCCGAGGGTCGAGTGAGTGGTCCGGGGAGCTGTTTTTT.

This clone has only one observation. This rearrangement joins TRBV15 to TRBJ1-1, with TRBD1 matching 9 bases. CDR3 size: 16 residues. Germline CDR1 reads LNHNV; CDR2 reads YYDKDF (reference sequence). J was trimmed by 1 base and V by 0 bases; bases with no gene match: 3. The CDR3 DNA reads TGTGCCACCAGCAGAGAGACAGGGGGACCGAACACTGAAGCTTTCTTT. Its translation: CATSRETGGPNTEAFF.

The V gene is TRBV19, the J gene TRBJ2-2, with D tentatively TRBD2 (6 bases). The CDR3 extends over 15 amino acids. The germline V and J ends were trimmed by 5 bases and 7 bases, with 17 bases remaining between them. CDR1 is LNHDA and CDR2 is SQIVND in the germline V gene (reference sequence). CDR3 bases: TGTGCCAGTAGTTTCCGGGACTCACCCCTCGGGGAGCTGTTTTTT. Encoded protein: CASSFRDSPLGELFF.

The gene calls are TRBV9 and TRBJ1-1; D unclear. The CDR3 consists of 15 residues. The germline V gene encodes CDR1 SGDLS and CDR2 YYNGEE. Trimming removed 3 bases at V and 0 bases at J, with 12 bases between. This CDR3 reads CASSGRSDVNTEAFF. Here the CDR3 DNA reads TGTGCCAGCAGCGGACGGAGTGACGTGAACACTGAAGCTTTCTTT.